The rows below give T cell receptor beta chains drawn from one sample of a study of type 1 regulatory T cells. The antigens these receptors bind are not known. Each CDR3 protein gets one entry after TCRdb re-called the reads with MiXCR. The sample shows 60,000 to 70,000 distinct CDR3 sequences, roughly 50% of them seen only once. Sequencing was done on a sample of cultured non-Tr1 T cells, either the whole culture or a sorted T cell fraction (not recorded which). The receptors were gathered from a human donor in good health. Each CDR3 is given with its conserved first and last residue. The D gene is left open where the match is weak. Only part of the rows carry a size: once, few, many, or a class if the clone is expanded.

J gene | clone size | V gene | D gene | CDR3 DNA | CDR3 protein
TRBJ1-1 | - | TRBV5-1 | - | TGCGCCAGCAGCTGGGGACAAAAGAGTGAAGCTTTCTTT | CASSWGQKSEAFF
TRBJ1-4 | few | TRBV7-9 | - | TGTGCCAGCAGCACCCGGGTCGGGGAGAAACTGTTTTTT | CASSTRVGEKLFF
TRBJ2-6 | few | TRBV7-8 | - | TGTGCCAGCAGCCCACAACGGCAAAGGAGCTCTGGGGCCAACGTCCTGACTTTC | CASSPQRQRSSGANVLTF
TRBJ1-2 | few | TRBV20-1 | TRBD1 | TGCAGTGCTGTCCAAACAGGGGGCCTATGGTATGGCTACACCTTC | CSAVQTGGLWYGYTF
TRBJ1-2 | few | TRBV12-3/TRBV12-4 | TRBD1 | TGTGCCAGCAGTTTAGGAGACAGGGGGCTCGGCTACACCTTC | CASSLGDRGLGYTF
TRBJ1-2 | few | TRBV12-3/TRBV12-4 | - | TGTGCCAGCAGTTTGCGGGGAATAGACTATGGCTACACCTTC | CASSLRGIDYGYTF
TRBJ1-2 | - | TRBV7-9 | - | TGTGCCAGCAGCTTAGACAGTAATGGCTACACCTTC | CASSLDSNGYTF
TRBJ2-1 | few | TRBV20-1 | TRBD2 | TGCAGTGCTAGACGTGCGGGGGTGTCAAGCAATGAGCAGTTCTTC | CSARRAGVSSNEQFF
TRBJ1-2 | - | TRBV10-3 | - | TGTGCCATCACCCCCAGTCGGCAGGACGCCTATGGCTACACCTTC | CAITPSRQDAYGYTF
TRBJ1-2 | - | TRBV12-3/TRBV12-4 | - | TGTGCCAGCAGTTTGGGGTCAGACCTATTACGATATGGCTACACCTTC | CASSLGSDLLRYGYTF
TRBJ2-3 | few | TRBV21-1 | - | TGTGCCAGCAGCTGGGGACTAGCGGGGGGTCTAAGTAGCACAGATACGCAGTATTTT | CASSWGLAGGLSSTDTQYF
TRBJ2-7 | few | TRBV6-5 | - | TGTGCCAGCAGTTACTCGACTTCTCCGTGGGATACCTACGAGCAGTACTTC | CASSYSTSPWDTYEQYF
TRBJ2-3 | - | TRBV5-1 | - | TGCGCCAGCAGCCGGCGGAGGGGGGGCATCGCAGATACGCAGTATTTT | CASSRRRGGIADTQYF
TRBJ1-5 | - | TRBV20-1 | - | TGCAGTGCTAGAGCGGGCGGGGGAAATCAGCCCCAGCATTTT | CSARAGGGNQPQHF